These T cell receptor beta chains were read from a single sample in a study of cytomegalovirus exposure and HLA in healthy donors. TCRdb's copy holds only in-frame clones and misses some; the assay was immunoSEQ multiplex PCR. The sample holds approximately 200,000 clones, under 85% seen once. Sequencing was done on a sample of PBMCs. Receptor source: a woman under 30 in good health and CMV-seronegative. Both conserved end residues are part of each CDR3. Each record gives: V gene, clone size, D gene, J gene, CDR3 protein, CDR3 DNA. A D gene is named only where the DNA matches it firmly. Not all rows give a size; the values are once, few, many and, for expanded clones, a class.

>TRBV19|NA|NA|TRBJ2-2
CASARNRLGTGELFF
TGTGCCAGTGCAAGGAACAGGTTGGGCACCGGGGAGCTGTTTTTT
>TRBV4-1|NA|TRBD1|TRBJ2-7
CASSRDRGFEQYF
TGCGCCAGCAGCCGGGACAGGGGGTTCGAGCAGTACTTC
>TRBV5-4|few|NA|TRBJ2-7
CASSSGGQQSYEQYF
TGTGCCAGCAGCTCCGGGGGACAGCAATCCTACGAGCAGTACTTC
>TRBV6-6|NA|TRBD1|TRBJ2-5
CASSSGTGTIQETQYF
TGTGCCAGCAGTTCCGGGACAGGGACCATCCAAGAGACCCAGTACTTC
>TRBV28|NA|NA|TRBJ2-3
CASNQGTTDTQYF
TGTGCCAGCAATCAGGGCACCACAGATACGCAGTATTTT
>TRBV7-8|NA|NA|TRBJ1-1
CASSFAGGMAFF
TGTGCCAGCAGCTTTGCAGGCGGGATGGCTTTCTTT
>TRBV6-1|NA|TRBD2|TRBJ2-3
CASSEILAVASTDTQYF
TGTGCCAGCAGTGAAATACTAGCGGTGGCTAGCACAGATACGCAGTATTTT
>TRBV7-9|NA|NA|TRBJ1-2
CASSSGLGYTF
TGTGCCAGCAGCTCGGGTCTCGGCTACACCTTC
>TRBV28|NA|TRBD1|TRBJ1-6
CASSSPKLQGAYGSPLHF
TGTGCCAGCAGTTCACCAAAATTACAGGGGGCATACGGATCACCCCTCCACTTT
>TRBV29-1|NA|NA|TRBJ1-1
CSVPRSRAMNTEAFF
TGCAGCGTTCCGCGTAGTCGTGCCATGAACACTGAAGCTTTCTTT
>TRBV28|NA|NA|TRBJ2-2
CASSSGENTGELFF
TGTGCCAGCAGTTCAGGGGAGAACACCGGGGAGCTGTTTTTT
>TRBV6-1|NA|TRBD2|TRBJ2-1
CASSARLAGGPREQFF
TGTGCCAGCAGTGCGAGACTAGCGGGAGGGCCAAGGGAGCAGTTCTTC
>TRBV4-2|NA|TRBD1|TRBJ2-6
CASSPGTGTGANVLTF
TGTGCCAGCAGCCCCGGGACAGGGACTGGGGCCAACGTCCTGACTTTC
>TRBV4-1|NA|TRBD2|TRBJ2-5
CASSQEGWRGSGETQYF
TGCGCCAGCAGCCAAGAGGGGTGGCGCGGGAGCGGGGAGACCCAGTACTTC
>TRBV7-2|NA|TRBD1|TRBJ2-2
CASSSNAERGRGTGELFF
TGTGCCAGCAGCTCGAACGCAGAACGGGGCAGGGGGACCGGGGAGCTGTTTTTT
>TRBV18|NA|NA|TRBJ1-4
CASSGRGGTNEKLFF
TGTGCCAGCTCCGGCCGCGGGGGAACTAATGAAAAACTGTTTTTT
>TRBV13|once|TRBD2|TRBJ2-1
CASSWGLADNEQFF
TGTGCCAGCAGCTGGGGACTAGCGGACAATGAGCAGTTCTTC
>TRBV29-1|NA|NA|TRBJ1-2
CSVQTGPGGYTF
TGCAGCGTTCAGACAGGCCCAGGAGGCTACACCTTC
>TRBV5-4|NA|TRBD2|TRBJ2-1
CASTGTSDNEQFF
TGTGCCAGCACCGGGACTAGCGACAATGAGCAGTTCTTC
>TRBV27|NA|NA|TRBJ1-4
CASRPTATNEKLFF
TGTGCCAGCAGGCCGACAGCAACTAATGAAAAACTGTTTTTT
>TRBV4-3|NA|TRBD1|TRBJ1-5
CASSQKRGGGGGNQPQHF
TGCGCCAGCAGCCAAAAAAGAGGGGGCGGTGGGGGCAATCAGCCCCAGCATTTT
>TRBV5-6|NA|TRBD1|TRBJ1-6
CASSNGQGGGSPLHF
TGTGCCAGCAGCAATGGACAGGGCGGTGGTTCACCCCTCCACTTT
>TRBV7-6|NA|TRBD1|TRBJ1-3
CASSLTATGVGNTIYF
TGTGCCAGCAGCTTAACCGCGACAGGGGTAGGAAACACCATATATTTT
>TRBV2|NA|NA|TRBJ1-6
CATSGQPNSPLHF
TGTGCCACCTCGGGACAACCAAATTCACCCCTCCACTTT
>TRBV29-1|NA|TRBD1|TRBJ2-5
CSVYMPGQGQTQYF
TGCAGCGTCTATATGCCGGGACAGGGTCAGACCCAGTACTTC
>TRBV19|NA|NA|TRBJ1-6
CASSMAQTHGSPLHF
TGTGCCAGTAGTATGGCACAAACCCATGGTTCACCCCTCCACTTT
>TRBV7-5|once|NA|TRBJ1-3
CARSLAPGRQGLSSGNTIYF
TGTGCCAGAAGCTTAGCACCGGGGCGACAGGGGCTAAGTTCTGGAAACACCATATATTTT
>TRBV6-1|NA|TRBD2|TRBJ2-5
CASSEAGGQETQYF
TGTGCCAGCAGTGAAGCGGGGGGGCAAGAGACCCAGTACTTC
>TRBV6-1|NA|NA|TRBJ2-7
CASSDGSYEQYF
TGTGCCAGCAGTGACGGTAGTTACGAGCAGTACTTC
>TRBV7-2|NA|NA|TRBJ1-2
CASSLKGPGIYGYTF
TGTGCCAGCAGCTTAAAGGGCCCCGGGATCTATGGCTACACCTTC
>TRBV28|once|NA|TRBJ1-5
CASSFLQGDNQPQHF
TGTGCCAGCAGTTTCTTACAGGGCGACAATCAGCCCCAGCATTTT
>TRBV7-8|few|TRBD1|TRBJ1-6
CASSQVRTGNSPLHF
TGTGCCAGCAGCCAAGTAAGGACAGGGAATTCACCCCTCCACTTT
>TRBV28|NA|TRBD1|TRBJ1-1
CASSFEGQENTEAFF
TGTGCCAGCAGTTTTGAGGGACAGGAGAACACTGAAGCTTTCTTT
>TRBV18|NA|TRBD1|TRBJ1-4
CASSQDRNNEKLFF
TGTGCCAGCTCACAGGACAGGAATAATGAAAAACTGTTTTTT
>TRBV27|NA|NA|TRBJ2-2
CASTLTGELFF
TGTGCCAGCACCCTAACCGGGGAGCTGTTTTTT
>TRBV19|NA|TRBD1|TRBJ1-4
CASRGQGVGEKLFF
TGTGCCTCCCGAGGACAGGGAGTAGGTGAAAAACTGTTTTTT
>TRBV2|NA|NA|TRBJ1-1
CASSEMSSTVAFF
TGTGCCAGCAGTGAGATGTCCAGTACAGTCGCTTTCTTT
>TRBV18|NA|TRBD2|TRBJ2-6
CASSWGLAGTKHSGANVLTF
TGTGCCAGCTCCTGGGGACTAGCGGGAACTAAACACTCTGGGGCCAACGTCCTGACTTTC
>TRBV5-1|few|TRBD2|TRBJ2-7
CASSPRAGNSYEQYF
TGCGCCAGCAGCCCAAGAGCGGGGAACTCCTACGAGCAGTACTTC
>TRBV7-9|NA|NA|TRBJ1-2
CASSFTTGYGYTF
TGTGCCAGCAGCTTTACGACTGGCTATGGCTACACCTTC
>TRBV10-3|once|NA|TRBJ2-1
CAISESGQPLSYNEQFF
TGTGCCATCAGTGAGTCAGGACAGCCCCTCTCCTACAATGAGCAGTTCTTC
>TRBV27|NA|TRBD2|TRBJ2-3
CASNRGLAGGSGDTQYF
TGTGCCAGCAACCGGGGACTAGCGGGAGGTTCAGGGGATACGCAGTATTTT
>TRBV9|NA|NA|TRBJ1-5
CASSVNAGGHQPQHF
TGTGCCAGCAGCGTCAACGCGGGGGGCCATCAGCCCCAGCATTTT
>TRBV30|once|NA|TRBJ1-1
CAQGEAKAFF
TGTGCTCAAGGGGAGGCTAAAGCTTTCTTT
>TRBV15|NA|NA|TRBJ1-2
CATSSSADYGYTF
TGTGCCACCAGCAGCTCGGCGGATTATGGCTACACCTTC
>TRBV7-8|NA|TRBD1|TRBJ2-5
CASSPRTGGVETQYF
TGTGCCAGCAGCCCGCGGACAGGGGGGGTAGAGACCCAGTACTTC
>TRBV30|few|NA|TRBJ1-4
CAWRAGLEKLFF
TGTGCCTGGAGAGCCGGTCTGGAAAAACTGTTTTTT
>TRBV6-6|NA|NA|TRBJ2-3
CASSYGGSTDTQYF
TGTGCCAGCAGTTACGGGGGGAGTACAGATACGCAGTATTTT
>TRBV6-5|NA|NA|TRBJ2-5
CASSFETGETQYF
TGTGCCAGCAGTTTTGAGACGGGGGAGACCCAGTACTTC
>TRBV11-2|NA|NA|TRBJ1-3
CASRQGGSGNTIYF
TGTGCCAGCCGTCAGGGAGGGTCTGGAAACACCATATATTTT
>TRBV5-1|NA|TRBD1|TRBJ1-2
CASSWTGGDYGYTF
TGCGCCAGCAGCTGGACAGGGGGCGACTATGGCTACACCTTC
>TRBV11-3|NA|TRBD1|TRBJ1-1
CASSPGQGANTEAFF
TGTGCCAGCAGCCCGGGACAGGGGGCGAACACTGAAGCTTTCTTT
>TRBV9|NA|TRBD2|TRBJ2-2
CASSVGGGSGRASNTGELFF
TGTGCCAGCAGCGTAGGGGGGGGTAGCGGGAGGGCCTCGAACACCGGGGAGCTGTTTTTT
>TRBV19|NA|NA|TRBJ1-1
CASSRGKAFF
TGTGCCAGTAGTCGGGGAAAAGCTTTCTTT